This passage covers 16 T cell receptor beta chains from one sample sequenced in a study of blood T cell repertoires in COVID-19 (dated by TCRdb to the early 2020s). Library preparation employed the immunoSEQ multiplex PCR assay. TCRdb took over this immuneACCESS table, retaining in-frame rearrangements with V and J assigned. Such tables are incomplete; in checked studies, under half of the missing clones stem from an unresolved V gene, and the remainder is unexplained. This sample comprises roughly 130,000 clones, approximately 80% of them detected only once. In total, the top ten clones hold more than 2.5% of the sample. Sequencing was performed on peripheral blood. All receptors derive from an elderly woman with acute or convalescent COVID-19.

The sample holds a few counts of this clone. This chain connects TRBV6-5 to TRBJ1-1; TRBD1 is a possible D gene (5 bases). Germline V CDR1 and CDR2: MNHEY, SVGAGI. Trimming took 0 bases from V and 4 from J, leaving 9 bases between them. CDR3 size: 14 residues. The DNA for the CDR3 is TGTGCCAGCAGTTACTCAGGGGAGGTCACTGAAGCTTTCTTT. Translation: CASSYSGEVTEAFF.

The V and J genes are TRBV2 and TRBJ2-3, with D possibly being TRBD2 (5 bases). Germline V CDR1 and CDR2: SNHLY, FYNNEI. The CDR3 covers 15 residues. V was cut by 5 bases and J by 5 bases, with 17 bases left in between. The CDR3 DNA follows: TGTGCCAGCAGTCCAGGTCAGGTCCGGGGAGATACGCAGTATTTT. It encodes CASSPGQVRGDTQYF.

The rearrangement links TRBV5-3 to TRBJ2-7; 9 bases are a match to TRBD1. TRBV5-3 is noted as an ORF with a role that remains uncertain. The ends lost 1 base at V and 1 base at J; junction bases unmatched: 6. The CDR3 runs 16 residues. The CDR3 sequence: CARSLIQGASSYEQYF. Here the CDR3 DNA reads TGTGCCAGAAGCTTGATACAGGGGGCCTCATCCTACGAGCAGTACTTC.

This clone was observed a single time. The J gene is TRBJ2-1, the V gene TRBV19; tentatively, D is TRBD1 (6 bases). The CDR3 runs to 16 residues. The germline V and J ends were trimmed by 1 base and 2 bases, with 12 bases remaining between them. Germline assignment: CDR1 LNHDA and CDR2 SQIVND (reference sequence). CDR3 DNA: TGTGCCAGTAGTATAGTAACAGGGAAACCCTACAATGAGCAGTTCTTC. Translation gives CASSIVTGKPYNEQFF.

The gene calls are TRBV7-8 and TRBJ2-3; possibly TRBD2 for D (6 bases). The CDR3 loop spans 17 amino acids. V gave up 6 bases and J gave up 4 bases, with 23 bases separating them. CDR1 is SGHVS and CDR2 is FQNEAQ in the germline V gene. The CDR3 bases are TGTGCCAGCAGGTTTCAAGGGACTGCGCTGCCCGCAGATACGCAGTATTTT. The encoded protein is CASRFQGTALPADTQYF.

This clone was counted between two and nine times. As DNA, the CDR3 is TGTGCCAGTAGCCGTTACTCTGGAAACACCATATATTTT. Encoded protein: CASSRYSGNTIYF. V is TRBV19 and J is TRBJ1-3, with no clear D. Germline V gene sequence: CDR1 LNHDA, CDR2 SQIVND (reference sequence). V lost 6 bases, J lost 0 bases, and 6 bases lay in between. This CDR3 is built from 13 residues.

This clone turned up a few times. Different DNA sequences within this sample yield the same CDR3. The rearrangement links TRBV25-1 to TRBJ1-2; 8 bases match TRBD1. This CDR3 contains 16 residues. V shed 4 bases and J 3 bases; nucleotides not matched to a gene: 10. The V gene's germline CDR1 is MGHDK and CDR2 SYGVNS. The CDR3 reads CASSARQGTDYYGYTF. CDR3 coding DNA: TGTGCCAGCAGTGCCCGACAGGGGACCGACTACTATGGCTACACCTTC.

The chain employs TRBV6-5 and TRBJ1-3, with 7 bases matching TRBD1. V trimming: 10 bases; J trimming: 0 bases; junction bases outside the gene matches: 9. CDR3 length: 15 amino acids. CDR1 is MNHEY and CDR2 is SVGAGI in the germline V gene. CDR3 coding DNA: TGTGCCACCGGGACAGTGACCCTCTCTGGAAACACCATATATTTT. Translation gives CATGTVTLSGNTIYF.

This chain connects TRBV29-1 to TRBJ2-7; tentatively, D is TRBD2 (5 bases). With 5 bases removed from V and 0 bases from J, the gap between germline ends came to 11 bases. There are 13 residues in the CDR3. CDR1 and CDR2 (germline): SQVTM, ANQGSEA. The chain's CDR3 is CSVKRVSSYEQYF. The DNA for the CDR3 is TGCAGCGTTAAGAGGGTGAGCTCCTACGAGCAGTACTTC.

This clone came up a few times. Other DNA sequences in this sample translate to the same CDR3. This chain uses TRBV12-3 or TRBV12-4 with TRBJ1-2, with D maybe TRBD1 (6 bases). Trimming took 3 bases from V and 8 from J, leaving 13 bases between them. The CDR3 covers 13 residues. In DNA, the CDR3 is TGTGCCAGCAGTTTGCAGGGGCTGGGAGGCTACACCTTC. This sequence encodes CASSLQGLGGYTF.

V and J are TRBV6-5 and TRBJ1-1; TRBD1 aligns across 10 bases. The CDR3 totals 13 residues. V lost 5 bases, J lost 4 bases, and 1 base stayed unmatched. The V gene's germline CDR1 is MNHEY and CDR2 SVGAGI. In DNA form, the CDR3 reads TGTGCCAGCAGTAGGACAGGGGGCACTGAAGCTTTCTTT. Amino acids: CASSRTGGTEAFF.

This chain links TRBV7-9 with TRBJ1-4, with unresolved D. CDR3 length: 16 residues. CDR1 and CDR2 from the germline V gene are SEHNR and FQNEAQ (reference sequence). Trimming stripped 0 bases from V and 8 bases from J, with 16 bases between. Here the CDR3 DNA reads TGTGCCAGCAGCTTAGCGTTGGCCCAAACCGGGGAAAAACTGTTTTTT. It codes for CASSLALAQTGEKLFF.

The CDR3 bases are TGCGCCAGCAGCCAAGATTGGGGTGACAGCTGGAATTCACCCCTCCACTTT. Amino acid sequence: CASSQDWGDSWNSPLHF. This rearrangement joins TRBV4-1 to TRBJ1-6; D is possibly TRBD1 (5 bases). This CDR3 has 17 residues. V gave up 0 bases and J gave up 7 bases, with 16 bases separating them. CDR1 is MGHRA and CDR2 is YSYEKL in the germline V gene.

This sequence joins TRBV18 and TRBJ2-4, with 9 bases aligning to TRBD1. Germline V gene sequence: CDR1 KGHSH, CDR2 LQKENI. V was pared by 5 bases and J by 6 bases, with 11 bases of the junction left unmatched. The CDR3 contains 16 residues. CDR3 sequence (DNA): TGTGCCAGCTCAACTCCGGGACAGGGTGGCGTAAACATTCAGTACTTC. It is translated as CASSTPGQGGVNIQYF.

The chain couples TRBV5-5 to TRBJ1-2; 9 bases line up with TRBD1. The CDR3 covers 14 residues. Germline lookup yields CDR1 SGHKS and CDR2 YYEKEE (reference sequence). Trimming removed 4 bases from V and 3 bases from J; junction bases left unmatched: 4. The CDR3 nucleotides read TGTGCCAGCAGCACAGGGGGCGCCGACTATGGCTACACCTTC. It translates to CASSTGGADYGYTF.

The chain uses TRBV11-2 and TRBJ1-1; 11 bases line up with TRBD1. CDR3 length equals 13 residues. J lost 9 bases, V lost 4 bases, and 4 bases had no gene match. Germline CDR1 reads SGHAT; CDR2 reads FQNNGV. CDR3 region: CASSSDRGRKAFF. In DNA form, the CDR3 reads TGTGCCAGCAGCTCGGACAGGGGGCGCAAAGCTTTCTTT.